The 2 T cell receptor beta chains given below trace back to one sample, sequenced in a study of cytomegalovirus exposure and HLA in healthy donors. PCR involved 60 Vbeta and 13 Jbeta primers. The table came from immunoSEQ multiplex PCR; TCRdb's copy has only in-frame clones and leaves some out. The sample has around 160,000 clones, roughly 70% seen once. Input material: PBMCs. These receptors were taken from a woman aged 35 to 49 in good health and CMV-seropositive.

The chain employs TRBV27 and TRBJ2-7, with D perhaps TRBD2 (6 bases). The V end was cut by 6 bases, the J end by 2 bases, with 20 bases between. CDR1 and CDR2 from the germline V gene are MNHEY and SMNVEV (reference sequence). The CDR3 contains 16 residues. The CDR3 DNA reads as TGTGCCAGCAGACGCGCCGGGAGCCAACGAACCTACGAGCAGTACTTC. This codes for CASRRAGSQRTYEQYF.

This clone was seen once. The V call is TRBV28, the J call TRBJ2-7; TRBD1 matches at 8 bases. Germline V gene data show CDR1 as MDHEN and CDR2 as SYDVKM. CDR3 size: 15 residues. J gave up 2 bases and V 6 bases, and 9 bases lay outside the gene matches. As DNA, the CDR3 is TGTGCCAGCAGCAGAGATTTGGACAGGGCCTACGAGCAGTACTTC. This encodes CASSRDLDRAYEQYF.